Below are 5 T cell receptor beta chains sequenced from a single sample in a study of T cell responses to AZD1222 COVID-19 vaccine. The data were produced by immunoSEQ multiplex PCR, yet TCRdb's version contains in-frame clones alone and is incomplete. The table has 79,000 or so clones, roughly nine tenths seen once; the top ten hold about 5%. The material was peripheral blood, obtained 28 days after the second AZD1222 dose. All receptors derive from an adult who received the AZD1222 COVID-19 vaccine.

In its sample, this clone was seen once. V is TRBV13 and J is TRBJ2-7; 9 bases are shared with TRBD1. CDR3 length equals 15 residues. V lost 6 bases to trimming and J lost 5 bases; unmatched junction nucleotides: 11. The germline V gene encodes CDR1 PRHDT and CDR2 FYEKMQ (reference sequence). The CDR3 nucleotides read TGTGCCAGCAGTATTGCTGGACAGGGGCGGCACGAGCAGTACTTC. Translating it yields CASSIAGQGRHEQYF.

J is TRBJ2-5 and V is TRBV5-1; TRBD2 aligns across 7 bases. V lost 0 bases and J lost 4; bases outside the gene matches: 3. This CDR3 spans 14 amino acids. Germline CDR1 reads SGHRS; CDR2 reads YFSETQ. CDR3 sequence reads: CASSLVGEGETQYF. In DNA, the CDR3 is TGCGCCAGCAGCTTGGTGGGGGAGGGAGAGACCCAGTACTTC.

The CDR3 sequence is CASMRGNEKLFF. DNA for the CDR3: TGTGCCAGCATGCGGGGTAATGAAAAACTGTTTTTT. J is TRBJ1-4 and V is TRBV28; D uncertain. This CDR3 comprises 12 residues. V lost 7 bases, J lost 4 bases, and 7 bases lay in between. From germline, CDR1 is MDHEN and CDR2 SYDVKM.

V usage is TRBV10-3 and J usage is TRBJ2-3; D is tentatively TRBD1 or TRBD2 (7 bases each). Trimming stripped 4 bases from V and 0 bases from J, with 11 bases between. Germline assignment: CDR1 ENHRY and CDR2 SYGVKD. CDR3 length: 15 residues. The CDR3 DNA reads TGTGCCATCAGTGCAGGGGGGGCTAGCACAGATACGCAGTATTTT. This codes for CAISAGGASTDTQYF.

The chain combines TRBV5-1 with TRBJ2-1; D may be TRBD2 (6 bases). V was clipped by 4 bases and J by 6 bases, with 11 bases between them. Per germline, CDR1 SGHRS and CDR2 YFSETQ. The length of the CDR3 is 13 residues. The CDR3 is CASSAGPINEQFF. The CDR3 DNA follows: TGCGCCAGCAGCGCGGGACCCATCAATGAGCAGTTCTTC.